This T cell receptor (beta chain) was recorded in a study of siplizumab effects on memory and regulatory T cells. Study-level points and caveats: Treatment with siplizumab left mappable alloreactive CD4+ clones averaging nearly 70% Treg-derived, compared with 25% to 30% in controls. Only a minority of proliferating CD4+ or CD8+ clones had an assignable naive or memory phenotype, with roughly 75-97% lacking one. To unstimulated subsets, only a minor fraction of alloreactive clones could be mapped.

Here immunoSEQ multiplex PCR was the method, and the copy in TCRdb shows in-frame clones only, minus some. Among 87,000 or so clones, 94% were seen once, and the ten largest hold roughly 0.3%. On this clone: Its antigen is unidentified.

Sequencing was performed on non-Treg CD4+ T cells sorted from blood. The TCR sequence derives from a human donor in good health.

The CDR3 coding sequence is TGTGCCAGCAGCGGGACAGGGCGAGTCAATCAGCCCCAGCATTTT. It codes for CASSGTGRVNQPQHF. The chain uses TRBV9 and TRBJ1-5; 8 positions agree with TRBD1. After removal of 3 bases from V and 3 bases from J, the junction contained 5 bases not matched to a gene. This CDR3 spans 15 amino acids. Per the germline V gene, CDR1 is SGDLS and CDR2 is YYNGEE.